This T cell receptor beta chain was sequenced for a study of cytomegalovirus exposure and HLA in healthy donors. Study findings and constraints: The study carried out a later analysis of TCR beta sequences. It associated some 15,000 of them with specific HLA alleles at a false discovery rate of 0.05. In a later analysis, TCR association rates varied by HLA locus: DRB1 most, HLA-C fewest. The authors enumerated some 170 TCR beta chains as linked to cytomegalovirus.

Note on this clone: Its matching antigen is unknown.

The V end lost 4 bases, the J end lost 2 bases, and 14 bases lay between the germline ends. Germline V CDR1 and CDR2: LNHDA, SQIVND (reference sequence). This CDR3 is built from 15 residues. In the PCR, 60 Vbeta and 13 Jbeta primers were used. Profiled with immunoSEQ multiplex PCR; TCRdb holds only in-frame clones, not every one. The table lists 210,000 or so clones, over 75% of them singletons. Sample: PBMCs. The receptor was isolated from a man younger than 30 in good health and CMV-seronegative. The chain combines TRBV19 with TRBJ1-2; unclear D gene. CDR3 sequence (DNA): TGTGCCAGTAGTAACTCAGCGTTAGAAAACTATGGCTACACCTTC. It translates to CASSNSALENYGYTF.